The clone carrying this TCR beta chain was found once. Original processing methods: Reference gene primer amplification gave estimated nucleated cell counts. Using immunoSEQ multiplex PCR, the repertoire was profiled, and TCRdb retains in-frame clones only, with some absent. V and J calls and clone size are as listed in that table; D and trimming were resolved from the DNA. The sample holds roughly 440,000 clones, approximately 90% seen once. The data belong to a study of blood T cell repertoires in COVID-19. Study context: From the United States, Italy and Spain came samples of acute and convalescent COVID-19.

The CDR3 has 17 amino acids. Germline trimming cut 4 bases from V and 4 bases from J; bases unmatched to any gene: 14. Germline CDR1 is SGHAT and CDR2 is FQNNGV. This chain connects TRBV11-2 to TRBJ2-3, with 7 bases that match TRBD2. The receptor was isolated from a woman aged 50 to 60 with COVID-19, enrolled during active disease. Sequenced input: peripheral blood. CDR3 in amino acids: CASSWGRTSRYADTQYF. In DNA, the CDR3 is TGTGCCAGCAGCTGGGGAAGGACTAGTCGGTATGCAGATACGCAGTATTTT.